Following are 28 T cell receptor beta chains from one sample sequenced in a study of response to subunit inactivated influenza vaccine. TCRdb recomputed calls from the RT-PCR reads with MiXCR, one row per CDR3 protein. The sample records hundreds of thousands of distinct CDR3 sequences, 14% being singletons. This sample comprised PBMCs from blood, obtained 14 days before vaccination. Receptors were obtained from a man between 45 and 60 years old who received an inactivated influenza vaccine.

In this sample, this clonotype turned up many times. J is TRBJ2-7 and V is TRBV5-6, with 7 bases lining up with TRBD1. V lost 3 bases and J lost 3; bases outside the gene matches: 9. Germline CDR1 is SGHDT and CDR2 is YYEEEE. The CDR3 consists of 15 residues. CDR3 nucleotide sequence: TGTGCCAGCAGCTCGACCTGGGACAGCTTCTACGAGCAGTACTTC. This codes for CASSSTWDSFYEQYF.

This clonotype was recorded many times. The V gene is TRBV15, the J gene TRBJ1-2, with 7 bases identical to TRBD1. The germline V gene has CDR1 LNHNV and CDR2 YYDKDF (reference sequence). V lost 8 bases and J lost 2; bases outside the gene matches: 11. The CDR3 spans 15 residues. The DNA for the CDR3 is TGTGCCACCTCTACCCCGGGACAGCCGAACTATGGCTACACCTTC. Amino acids: CATSTPGQPNYGYTF.

The rearrangement joins TRBV14 to TRBJ1-1, with D perhaps matching TRBD1 (5 bases). Trimming pared 2 bases from V and 3 bases from J, leaving 7 bases between. The CDR3 has 13 amino acids. The germline gives CDR1 SGHDN, CDR2 FVKESK. In DNA, the CDR3 is TGTGCCAGCAGCCAAAACAGGTACACTGAAGCTTTCTTT. Residues: CASSQNRYTEAFF.

The chain is built from TRBV18 and TRBJ2-6; 7 bases fit TRBD2. The V and J ends lost 0 bases and 0 bases, in that order; junction bases with no gene match: 5. The length of the CDR3 is 18 residues. Germline CDR1 is KGHSH and CDR2 is LQKENI. CDR3 sequence: CASSPPGLPSSGANVLTF. CDR3 sequence (DNA): TGTGCCAGCTCACCACCGGGACTACCTAGCTCTGGGGCCAACGTCCTGACTTTC.

This clonotype was counted only a few times. The chain is built from TRBV3-1 and TRBJ2-7; D unclear. The CDR3 is made up of 13 amino acids. Trimming cost V 0 bases and J 2 bases, with 5 bases left between them. Germline-derived CDR1 and CDR2 are LGHDT and YNNKEL (reference sequence). The CDR3 sequence is CASSQESTYEQYF. In DNA, the CDR3 is TGTGCCAGCAGCCAAGAGTCCACCTACGAGCAGTACTTC.

This clonotype was counted between two and nine times. The CDR3 loop is CASSLGWGGIIYGYTF. The DNA of the CDR3 is TGTGCCAGCAGCTTAGGATGGGGGGGTATTATCTATGGCTACACCTTC. This chain links TRBV11-3 with TRBJ1-2, with D maybe TRBD1 (5 bases). The CDR3 contains 16 residues. Germline V gene data show CDR1 as SGHNT and CDR2 as YENEEA. V was trimmed by 1 base and J by 4 bases, leaving 16 bases between them.

This clonotype occurred a few times. The chain couples TRBV6-2 or TRBV6-3 to TRBJ2-1; perhaps D is TRBD1 or TRBD2 (6 bases each). Germline V gene sequence: CDR1 MNHEY, CDR2 SVGEGT. Between the trimmed V and J ends, which lost 5 bases and 10 bases, there was a span of 21 bases. The CDR3 covers 15 residues. CDR3 region: CASSTQGPLAREQFF. Written as DNA, the CDR3 is TGTGCCAGCAGTACTCAGGGGCCACTAGCTCGGGAGCAGTTCTTC.

This clonotype came up many times. This chain joins TRBV7-9 and TRBJ2-3, with 7 bases that match TRBD1. Germline CDR1 and CDR2: SEHNR and FQNEAQ (reference sequence). V shed 5 bases, J shed 2 bases, and the junction held 10 bases outside the gene matches. The CDR3 totals 16 residues. The CDR3 loop is CASSRTGDLTTDTQYF. The DNA of the CDR3 is TGTGCCAGCAGCCGCACAGGGGACCTAACCACAGATACGCAGTATTTT.

In its sample, this clonotype was seen a few times. The genes are TRBV12-3 or TRBV12-4 and TRBJ1-1, with D tentatively TRBD1 (6 bases). The CDR3 contains 14 residues. Between the trimmed V and J ends, which lost 6 bases and 5 bases, there was a span of 16 bases. As DNA, the CDR3 is TGTGCCAGCAGCATAAGCAGGGGTAATACTGAAGCTTTCTTT. This sequence encodes CASSISRGNTEAFF.

This rearrangement joins TRBV5-1 to TRBJ1-1; D unclear. V was cut by 0 bases and J by 4 bases, with 10 bases left in between. The CDR3 extends over 14 amino acids. Germline CDR1 is SGHRS and CDR2 is YFSETQ. This CDR3 is CASSLAMGSTEAFF. The DNA of the CDR3 is TGCGCCAGCAGCTTGGCCATGGGGAGCACTGAAGCTTTCTTT.

This chain uses TRBV20-1 with TRBJ1-4, with D perhaps matching TRBD1 (5 bases). Germline V gene data show CDR1 as DFQATT and CDR2 as SNEGSKA (reference sequence). Trimming removed 3 bases at V and 4 bases at J, with 15 bases between. The CDR3 covers 15 residues. The CDR3 nucleotides read TGCAGTGCTAGCCTCCCAGGGAGAGGTAATGAAAAACTGTTTTTT. It codes for CSASLPGRGNEKLFF.

The rearrangement uses TRBV29-1 and TRBJ2-1; possibly TRBD2 for D (6 bases). This CDR3 is 15 amino acids long. The germline V and J ends were trimmed by 6 bases and 8 bases, with 23 bases remaining between them. Germline V gene sequence: CDR1 SQVTM, CDR2 ANQGSEA. The CDR3 DNA is TGCAGCGTAGCCGTCCTAGCGCTCATTCAGCATGAGCAGTTCTTC. It codes for CSVAVLALIQHEQFF.

This rearrangement joins TRBV6-2 or TRBV6-3 to TRBJ2-3, with 7 bases fitting TRBD1. CDR3 size: 14 residues. Trimming cost V 2 bases and J 2 bases; bases outside gene matches: 1. Looked up from germline, CDR1 is MNHEY and CDR2 is SVGEGT. CDR3 sequence reads: CASSYQGDTDTQYF. CDR3 DNA: TGTGCCAGCAGTTACCAGGGGGACACAGATACGCAGTATTTT.

V is TRBV5-1 and J is TRBJ1-1, with D possibly TRBD1 on 5 matching bases. Deletions cut 3 bases from V and 6 bases from J, with 18 bases between. CDR1 is SGHRS, CDR2 YFSETQ, per germline. CDR3 length equals 15 residues. Here the CDR3 DNA reads TGCGCCAGCAGCTCCGGGGTAGAGGGAGGGGCTGAAGCTTTCTTT. Protein sequence: CASSSGVEGGAEAFF.

This clonotype has a count of ten or more. The chain employs TRBV5-1 and TRBJ2-7; D unclear. Trimming left V 2 bases short and J 0 bases short, with 9 bases between. The CDR3 contains 14 residues. CDR1 and CDR2 from the germline V gene are SGHRS and YFSETQ. The CDR3 is CASSFGIASYEQYF. The CDR3 nucleotides are TGCGCCAGCAGCTTCGGTATTGCCTCCTACGAGCAGTACTTC.

This chain joins TRBV4-3 and TRBJ2-1; TRBD1 is a possible D gene (8 bases). The CDR3 totals 15 residues. Germline lookup yields CDR1 LGHNA and CDR2 YSLEER. Trimming cost V 3 bases and J 6 bases, with 15 bases left between them. Here the CDR3 reads CASSQTDREGNEQFF. The CDR3 DNA sequence: TGCGCCAGCAGCCAGACGGACAGGGAGGGCAATGAGCAGTTCTTC.

The chain's CDR3 is CASSLLAGGTPSYEQYF. DNA for the CDR3: TGTGCCAGCAGCCTCCTAGCGGGGGGCACACCCTCCTACGAGCAGTACTTC. V usage is TRBV7-6 and J usage is TRBJ2-7, with 11 nucleotides matching TRBD2. V lost 5 bases to trimming and J lost 0 bases; unmatched junction nucleotides: 9. Germline V lookup: CDR1 SGHVS, CDR2 FNYEAQ. CDR3 length: 17 residues.

The chain employs TRBV6-1 and TRBJ1-1; D gene unclear. Trimming stripped 10 bases from V and 1 base from J, with 13 bases between. Per the germline V gene, CDR1 is MNHNS and CDR2 is SASEGT. CDR3 length: 13 residues. This CDR3 is CAISKGRNTEAFF. The CDR3 DNA sequence: TGTGCCATTTCGAAGGGTAGGAACACTGAAGCTTTCTTT.

This clonotype was counted ten times or more. The chain recombines TRBV12-3 or TRBV12-4 with TRBJ1-2; D remains ambiguous. The CDR3 has 15 amino acids. Trimming pared 1 base from V and 3 bases from J, leaving 12 bases between. CDR3 protein: CASSLGRVIDYGYTF. The DNA for the CDR3 is TGTGCCAGCAGTTTAGGGAGGGTCATCGACTATGGCTACACCTTC.

This clonotype showed up just a few times. The V call is TRBV28, the J call TRBJ2-1; 11 bases fit TRBD2. The length of the CDR3 is 15 residues. Germline-derived CDR1 and CDR2 are MDHEN and SYDVKM. Trimming took 3 bases from V and 5 from J; bases not matched to a gene: 3. The CDR3 DNA sequence: TGTGCCAGCAGTTTCGGGACTAGCGGAAACAATGAGCAGTTCTTC. Protein: CASSFGTSGNNEQFF.

The V and J genes are TRBV4-3 and TRBJ1-2; D unclear. In germline, CDR1 is LGHNA, CDR2 YSLEER. V gave up 0 bases and J gave up 4 bases, with 12 bases separating them. CDR3 length equals 15 residues. The CDR3 sequence is CASSQETGRFYGYTF. CDR3 coding DNA: TGCGCCAGCAGCCAAGAAACGGGCAGGTTCTATGGCTACACCTTC.

This chain connects TRBV29-1 to TRBJ2-1, with D perhaps TRBD2 (6 bases). V lost 6 bases and J lost 4, with 22 bases in between. The CDR3 spans 16 residues. Germline CDR1 and CDR2: SQVTM and ANQGSEA. The CDR3 DNA sequence: TGCAGCGTAGGCCAAGGACCGTCTAGCGCGTACAATGAGCAGTTCTTC. Protein: CSVGQGPSSAYNEQFF.

A word on this clonotype: The junction differs from germline at one of its ends, possibly a read error. This sequence joins TRBV6-6 and TRBJ2-3; D is unclear. Germline loops: CDR1 MNHNY, CDR2 SVGAGI (reference sequence). The CDR3 spans 11 residues. The CDR3: CASSYFPAVDF. The CDR3 coding sequence is TGTGCCAGCAGTTACTTCCCTGCCGTGGATTTT.

This sequence joins TRBV9 and TRBJ2-3, with D possibly being TRBD2 (7 bases). The CDR3 extends over 16 amino acids. In germline, CDR1 is SGDLS, CDR2 YYNGEE. V lost 4 bases, J lost 1 base, and 16 bases lay in between. The CDR3, as DNA: TGTGCCAGCAGCCTCGGGGGAGGGGGAGGCACAGATACGCAGTATTTT. Translation gives CASSLGGGGGTDTQYF.

A few counts support this clonotype. The rearrangement uses TRBV9 and TRBJ2-7, with D possibly matching TRBD1 (6 bases). There are 15 residues in the CDR3. CDR1 is SGDLS, CDR2 YYNGEE, per germline. The V gene lost 4 bases and the J gene lost 2 bases, with 16 bases spanning the gap. The CDR3 DNA follows: TGTGCCAGCAGCCCAAAGGACAGTGAGGCCTACGAGCAGTACTTC. Translation: CASSPKDSEAYEQYF.

There are many counts of this clonotype. The genes are TRBV15 and TRBJ2-3; D gene uncertain. The CDR3 is 14 amino acids. V lost 0 bases and J 4 bases, leaving 8 bases between the germline ends. Germline CDR1 LNHNV, CDR2 YYDKDF (reference sequence). The CDR3 DNA reads TGTGCCACCAGCAGAGACGGGTACGCAGATACGCAGTATTTT. This codes for CATSRDGYADTQYF.

This clonotype was counted between two and nine times. CDR3 sequence (DNA): TGCGCCAGCACATACGATGCTAGAGTGACTGAGCAGTTCTTC. Residues: CASTYDARVTEQFF. The chain uses TRBV5-1 and TRBJ2-1, with unresolved D. Looked up from germline, CDR1 is SGHRS and CDR2 is YFSETQ. Trimming removed 6 bases from V and 9 bases from J, with 19 bases in between. The CDR3 runs 14 residues.

This clonotype has a handful of counts. The rearrangement uses TRBV12-3 or TRBV12-4 and TRBJ1-2, with 11 positions matching TRBD1. V was clipped by 5 bases and J by 6 bases; unmatched bases: 5. The CDR3 is 14 amino acids. The CDR3 DNA sequence: TGTGCCAGCAGTACCCAGGACAGGGGGCATGGCTACACCTTC. Translated, it gives CASSTQDRGHGYTF.